This TCR beta chain originates from a study of spatial heterogeneity in lung cancer. TCRdb passed the 5' RACE reads through MiXCR, listing each CDR3 protein once. This table has about 80,000 distinct CDR3 sequences, under 8.5% appearing once. This clonotype was observed a handful of times. Time point here: sample taken at primary tumor resection. In each case, whole RNA from tumor, nontumor lung or frozen PBMC was sequenced unsorted. Trimming removed 2 bases at V and 8 bases at J, with 13 bases between. Looked up from germline, CDR1 is MNHEY and CDR2 is SMNVEV (reference sequence). CDR3 length equals 14 residues.

The specimen was PBMCs, collected at surgery. The genes are TRBV27 and TRBJ2-1; D not resolved. This receptor was identified in a male donor with early-stage non-small cell lung cancer. The CDR3 protein is CASSLRTPWDEQFF. CDR3 sequence (DNA): TGTGCCAGCAGTTTAAGGACCCCGTGGGATGAGCAGTTCTTC.